This TCR beta chain was sequenced for a study of blood T cell repertoires in COVID-19. About the study: The study drew acute and convalescent COVID-19 samples from the United States, Italy and Spain.

Assay used: immunoSEQ multiplex PCR; TCRdb lists only in-frame clones, some missing. This table holds about 66,000 clones, around 92% found once. Trimming left V 6 bases short and J 0 bases short, with 20 bases between. CDR1 MGHDK and CDR2 SYGVNS come from the germline V gene. CDR3 length: 17 amino acids. The sequence was obtained from a man in his sixties with acute or convalescent COVID-19. The sample was peripheral blood. The rearrangement links TRBV25-1 to TRBJ1-1, with unresolved D. The CDR3 sequence is CASSGRVAGRMNTEAFF. CDR3 DNA: TGTGCCAGCAGCGGGAGGGTGGCCGGGCGGATGAACACTGAAGCTTTCTTT.